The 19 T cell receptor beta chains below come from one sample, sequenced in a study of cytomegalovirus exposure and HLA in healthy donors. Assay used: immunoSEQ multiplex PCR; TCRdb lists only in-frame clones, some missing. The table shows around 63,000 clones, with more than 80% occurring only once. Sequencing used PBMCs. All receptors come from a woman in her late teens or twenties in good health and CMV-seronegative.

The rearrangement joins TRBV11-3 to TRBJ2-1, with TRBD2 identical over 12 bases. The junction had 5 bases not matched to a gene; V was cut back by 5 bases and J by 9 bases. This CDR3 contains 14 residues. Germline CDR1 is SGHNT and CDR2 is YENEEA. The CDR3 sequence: CASSTRTSGTEQFF. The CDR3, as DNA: TGTGCCAGCAGCACGCGGACTAGCGGGACTGAGCAGTTCTTC.

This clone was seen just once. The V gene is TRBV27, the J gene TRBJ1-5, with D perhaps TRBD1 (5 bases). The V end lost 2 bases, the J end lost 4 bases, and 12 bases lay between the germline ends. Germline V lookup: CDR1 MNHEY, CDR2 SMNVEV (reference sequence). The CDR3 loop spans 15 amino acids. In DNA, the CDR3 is TGTGCCAGCAGTTTACTGGCAGGGCGGAATCAGCCCCAGCATTTT. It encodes CASSLLAGRNQPQHF.

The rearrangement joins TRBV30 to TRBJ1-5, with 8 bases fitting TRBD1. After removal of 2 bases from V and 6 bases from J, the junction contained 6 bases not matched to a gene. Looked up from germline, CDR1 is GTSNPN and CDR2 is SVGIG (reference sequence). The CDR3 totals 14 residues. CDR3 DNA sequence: TGTGCCTGGAGTCCAGGGGGCTTTGGTCAGCCCCAGCATTTT. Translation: CAWSPGGFGQPQHF.

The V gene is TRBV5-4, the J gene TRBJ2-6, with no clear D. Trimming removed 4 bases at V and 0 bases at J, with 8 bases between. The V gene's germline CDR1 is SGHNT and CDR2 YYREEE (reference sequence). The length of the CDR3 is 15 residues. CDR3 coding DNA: TGTGCCAGCAGCCGCCCACTCTCTGGGGCCAACGTCCTGACTTTC. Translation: CASSRPLSGANVLTF.

CDR3 in DNA: TGTGCCAGCAGTTTCGGACAGACTTATAGCAATCAGCCCCAGCATTTT. It yields the protein CASSFGQTYSNQPQHF. The V gene is TRBV28, the J gene TRBJ1-5; a possible D gene is TRBD1 (6 bases). Germline CDR1 is MDHEN and CDR2 is SYDVKM. CDR3 length: 16 residues. V was pared by 3 bases and J by 0 bases, with 12 bases between.

The chain's CDR3 is CATSRDGGWTGTYEQYF. The CDR3 coding sequence is TGTGCCACCAGCAGAGATGGGGGCTGGACAGGGACATACGAGCAGTACTTC. This chain joins TRBV15 and TRBJ2-7; 8 bases fit TRBD1. The ends lost 0 bases at V and 4 bases at J; junction bases unmatched: 11. Germline-derived CDR1 and CDR2 are LNHNV and YYDKDF (reference sequence). The CDR3 has 17 residues.

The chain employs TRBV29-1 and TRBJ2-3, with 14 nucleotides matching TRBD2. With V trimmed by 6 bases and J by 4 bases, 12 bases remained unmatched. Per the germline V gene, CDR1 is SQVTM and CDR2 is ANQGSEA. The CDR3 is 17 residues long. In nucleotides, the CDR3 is TGCAGCGTCGGGGATGGACTAGCGGGGGGAAGGGCAGATACGCAGTATTTT. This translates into CSVGDGLAGGRADTQYF.

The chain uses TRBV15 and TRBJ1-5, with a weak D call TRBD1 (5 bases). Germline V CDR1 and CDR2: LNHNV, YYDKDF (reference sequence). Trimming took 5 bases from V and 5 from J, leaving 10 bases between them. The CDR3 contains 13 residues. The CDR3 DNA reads TGTGCCACCAGCCACGACAGACATCAGCCCCAGCATTTT. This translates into CATSHDRHQPQHF.

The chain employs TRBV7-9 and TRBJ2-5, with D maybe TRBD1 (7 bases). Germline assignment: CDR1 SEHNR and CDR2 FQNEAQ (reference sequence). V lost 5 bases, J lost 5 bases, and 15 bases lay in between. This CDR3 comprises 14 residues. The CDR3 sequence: CASSPDRDWETQYF. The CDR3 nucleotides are TGTGCCAGCAGCCCCGACAGGGACTGGGAGACCCAGTACTTC. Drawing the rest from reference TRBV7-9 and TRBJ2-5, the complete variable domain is DTGVSQNPRHKITKRGQNVTFRCDPISEHNRLYWYRQTLGQGPEFLTYFQNEAQLEKSRLLSDRFSAERPKGSFSTLEIQRTEQGDSAMYLCASSPDRDWETQYFGPGTRLLVL.

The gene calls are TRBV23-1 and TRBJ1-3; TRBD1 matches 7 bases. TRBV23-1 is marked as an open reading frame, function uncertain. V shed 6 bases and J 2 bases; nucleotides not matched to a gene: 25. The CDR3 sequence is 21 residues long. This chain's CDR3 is CASRPHLTGEAREIPGNTIYF. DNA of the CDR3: TGCGCCAGCAGACCCCATCTCACAGGGGAAGCCCGCGAAATCCCTGGAAACACCATATATTTT.

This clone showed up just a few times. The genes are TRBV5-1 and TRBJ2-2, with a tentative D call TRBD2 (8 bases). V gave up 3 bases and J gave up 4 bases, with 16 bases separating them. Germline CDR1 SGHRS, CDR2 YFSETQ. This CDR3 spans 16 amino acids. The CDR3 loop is CASSSGGGASTGELFF. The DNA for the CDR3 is TGCGCCAGCAGCTCGGGAGGGGGCGCGTCCACCGGGGAGCTGTTTTTT.

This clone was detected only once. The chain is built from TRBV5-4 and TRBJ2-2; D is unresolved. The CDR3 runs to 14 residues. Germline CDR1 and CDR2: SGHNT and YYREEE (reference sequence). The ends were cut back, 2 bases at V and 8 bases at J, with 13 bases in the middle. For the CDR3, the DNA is TGTGCCAGCAGCTTTTTTGCGAAGACTGGGGAGCTGTTTTTT. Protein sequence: CASSFFAKTGELFF.

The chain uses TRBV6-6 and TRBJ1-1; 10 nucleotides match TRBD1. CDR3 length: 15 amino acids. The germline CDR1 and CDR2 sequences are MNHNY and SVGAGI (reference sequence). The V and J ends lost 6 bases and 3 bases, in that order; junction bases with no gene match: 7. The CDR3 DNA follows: TGTGCCAGCAGGGGGACAGGGGTTGCGGACACTGAAGCTTTCTTT. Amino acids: CASRGTGVADTEAFF.

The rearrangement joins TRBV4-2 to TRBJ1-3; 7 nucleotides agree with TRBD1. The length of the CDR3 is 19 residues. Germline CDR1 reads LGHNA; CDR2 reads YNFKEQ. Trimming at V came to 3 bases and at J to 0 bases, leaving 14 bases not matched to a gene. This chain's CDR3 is CASSQTLLGTEDSGNTIYF. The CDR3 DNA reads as TGTGCCAGCAGCCAGACCCTCTTGGGGACAGAAGACTCTGGAAACACCATATATTTT.

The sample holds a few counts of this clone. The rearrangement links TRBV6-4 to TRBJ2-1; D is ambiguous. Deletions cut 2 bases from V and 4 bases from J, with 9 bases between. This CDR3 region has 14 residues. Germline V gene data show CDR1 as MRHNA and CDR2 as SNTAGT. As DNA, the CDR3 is TGTGCCAGCAGTGACCAGCTAGATTACAATGAGCAGTTCTTC. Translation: CASSDQLDYNEQFF.

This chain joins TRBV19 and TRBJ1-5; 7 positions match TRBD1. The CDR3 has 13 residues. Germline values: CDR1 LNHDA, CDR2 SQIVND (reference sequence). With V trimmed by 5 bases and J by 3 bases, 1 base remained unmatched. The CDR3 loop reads CASSGTVNQPQHF. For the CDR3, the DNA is TGTGCCAGTAGTGGGACAGTCAATCAGCCCCAGCATTTT.

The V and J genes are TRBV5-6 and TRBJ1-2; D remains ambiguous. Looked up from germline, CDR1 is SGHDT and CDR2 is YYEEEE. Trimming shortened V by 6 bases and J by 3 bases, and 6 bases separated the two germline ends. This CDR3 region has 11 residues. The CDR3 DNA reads TGTGCCAGCACGGGGTACTATGGCTACACCTTC. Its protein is CASTGYYGYTF.

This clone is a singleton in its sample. In DNA, the CDR3 is TGTGCCAGTAGTATAGGTCCCAGATACGAGCAGTACTTC. This encodes CASSIGPRYEQYF. The genes are TRBV19 and TRBJ2-7; D gene uncertain. Deletions cut 1 base from V and 4 bases from J, with 8 bases between. The CDR3 is 13 amino acids. CDR1 and CDR2 (germline): LNHDA, SQIVND (reference sequence).

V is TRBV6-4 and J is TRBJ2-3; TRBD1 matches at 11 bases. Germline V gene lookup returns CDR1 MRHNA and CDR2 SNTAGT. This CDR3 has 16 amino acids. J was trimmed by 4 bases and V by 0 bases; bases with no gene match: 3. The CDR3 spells CASSDSAGQGADTQYF. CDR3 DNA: TGTGCCAGCAGTGACTCGGCGGGACAGGGGGCAGATACGCAGTATTTT.